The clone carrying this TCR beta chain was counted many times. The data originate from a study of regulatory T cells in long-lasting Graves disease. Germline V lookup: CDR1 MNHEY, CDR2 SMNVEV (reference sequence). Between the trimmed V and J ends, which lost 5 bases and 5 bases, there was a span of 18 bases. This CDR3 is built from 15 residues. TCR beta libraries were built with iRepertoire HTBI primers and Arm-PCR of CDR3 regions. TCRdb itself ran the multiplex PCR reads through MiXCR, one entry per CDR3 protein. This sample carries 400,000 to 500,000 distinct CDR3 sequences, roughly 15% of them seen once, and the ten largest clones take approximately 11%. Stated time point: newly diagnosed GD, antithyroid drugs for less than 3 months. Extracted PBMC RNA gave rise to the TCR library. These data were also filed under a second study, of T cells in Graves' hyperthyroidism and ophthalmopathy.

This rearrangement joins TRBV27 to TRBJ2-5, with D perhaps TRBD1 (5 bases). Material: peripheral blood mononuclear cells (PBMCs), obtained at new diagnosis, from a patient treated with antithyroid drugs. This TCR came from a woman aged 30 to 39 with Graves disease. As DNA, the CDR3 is TGTGCCAGCAGTCATTCAGCGCCAGGGTGGGAGACCCAGTACTTC. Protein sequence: CASSHSAPGWETQYF.